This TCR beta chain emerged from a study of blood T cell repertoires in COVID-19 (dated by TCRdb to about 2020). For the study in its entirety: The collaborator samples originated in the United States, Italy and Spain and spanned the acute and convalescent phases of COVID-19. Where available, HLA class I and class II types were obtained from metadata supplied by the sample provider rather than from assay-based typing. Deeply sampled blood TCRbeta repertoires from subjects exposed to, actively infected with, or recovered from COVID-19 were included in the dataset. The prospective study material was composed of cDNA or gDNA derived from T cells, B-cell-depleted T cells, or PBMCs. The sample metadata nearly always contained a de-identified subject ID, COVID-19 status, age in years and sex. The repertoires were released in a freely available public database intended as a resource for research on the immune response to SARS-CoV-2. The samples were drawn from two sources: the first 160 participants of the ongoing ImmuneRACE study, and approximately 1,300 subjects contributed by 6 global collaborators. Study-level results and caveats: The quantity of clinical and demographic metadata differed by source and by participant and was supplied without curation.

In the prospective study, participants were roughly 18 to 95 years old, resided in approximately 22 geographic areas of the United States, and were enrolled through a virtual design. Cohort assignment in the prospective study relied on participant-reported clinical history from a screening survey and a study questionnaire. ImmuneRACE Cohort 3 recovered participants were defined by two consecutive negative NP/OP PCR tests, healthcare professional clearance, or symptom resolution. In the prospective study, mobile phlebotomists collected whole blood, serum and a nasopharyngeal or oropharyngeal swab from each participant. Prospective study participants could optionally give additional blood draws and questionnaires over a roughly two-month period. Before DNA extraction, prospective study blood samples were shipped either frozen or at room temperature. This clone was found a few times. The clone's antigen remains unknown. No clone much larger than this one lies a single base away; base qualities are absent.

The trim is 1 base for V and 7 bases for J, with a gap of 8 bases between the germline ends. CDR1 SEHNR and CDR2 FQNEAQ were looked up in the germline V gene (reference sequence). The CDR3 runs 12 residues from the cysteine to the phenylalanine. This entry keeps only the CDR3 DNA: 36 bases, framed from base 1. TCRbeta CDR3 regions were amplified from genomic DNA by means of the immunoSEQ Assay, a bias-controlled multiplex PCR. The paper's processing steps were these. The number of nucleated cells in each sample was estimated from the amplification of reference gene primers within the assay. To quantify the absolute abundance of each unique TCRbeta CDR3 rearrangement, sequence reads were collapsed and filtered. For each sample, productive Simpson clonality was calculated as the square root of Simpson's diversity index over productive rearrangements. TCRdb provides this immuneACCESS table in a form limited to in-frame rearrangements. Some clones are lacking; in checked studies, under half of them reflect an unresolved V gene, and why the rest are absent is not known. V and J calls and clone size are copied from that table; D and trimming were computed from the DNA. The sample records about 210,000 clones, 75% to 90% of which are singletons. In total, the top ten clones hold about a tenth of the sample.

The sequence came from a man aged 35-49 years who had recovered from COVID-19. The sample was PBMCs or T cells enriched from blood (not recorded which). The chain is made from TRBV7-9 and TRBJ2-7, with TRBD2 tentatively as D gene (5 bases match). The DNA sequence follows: TGTGCCAGCAGCTTAGGGTCGGGGGAGCAGTACTTC. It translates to CASSLGSGEQYF.